This TCR beta chain is from a study of T cell responses to AZD1222 COVID-19 vaccine. The CDR3 is 14 amino acids. Trimming stripped 2 bases from V and 4 bases from J, with 9 bases between. Germline CDR1 reads MDHEN; CDR2 reads SYDVKM. Data came from immunoSEQ multiplex PCR; TCRdb stores just in-frame clones and leaves some out. Of 180,000 or so clones in the sample, about 90% were seen once. In the case of this clone: Its antigen is unknown.

Study observations and caveats: Per reports, nearly half of all spike-specific TCRs target regions that are unmutated in variants. Samples come after the peak T cell response, not at day 14. Of the AZD1222 recipients, only five to seven were seropositive at baseline.

Sample: peripheral blood, taken on day 0 of AZD1222 vaccination. The clonotype originates from an adult in good health. V gene TRBV28 combines with J gene TRBJ1-3; tentatively, D is TRBD1 (6 bases). Here the CDR3 DNA reads TGTGCCAGCAGTTTAGGGGGGCCAGGAAACACCATATATTTT. Translation gives CASSLGGPGNTIYF.